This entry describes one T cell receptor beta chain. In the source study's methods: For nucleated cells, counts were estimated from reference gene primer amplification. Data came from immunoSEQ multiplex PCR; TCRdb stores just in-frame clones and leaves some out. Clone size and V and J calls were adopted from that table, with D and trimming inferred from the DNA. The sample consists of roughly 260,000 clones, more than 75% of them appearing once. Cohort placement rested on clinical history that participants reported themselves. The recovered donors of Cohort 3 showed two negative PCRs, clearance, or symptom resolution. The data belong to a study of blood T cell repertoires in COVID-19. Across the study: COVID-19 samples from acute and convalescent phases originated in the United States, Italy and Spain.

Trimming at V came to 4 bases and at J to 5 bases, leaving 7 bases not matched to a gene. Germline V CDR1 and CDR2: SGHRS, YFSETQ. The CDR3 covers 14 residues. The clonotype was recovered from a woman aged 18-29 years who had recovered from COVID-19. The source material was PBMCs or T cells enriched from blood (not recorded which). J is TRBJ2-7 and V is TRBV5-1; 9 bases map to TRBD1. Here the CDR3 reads CASSTAGQGNEQYF. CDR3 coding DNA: TGCGCCAGCAGCACCGCGGGACAGGGCAACGAGCAGTACTTC.